The 22 T cell receptor beta chains given below trace back to one sample, sequenced in a study of blood T cell repertoires in COVID-19 (dated by TCRdb to between 2020 and 2021). Libraries were constructed by the immunoSEQ multiplex PCR assay. TCRdb provides this immuneACCESS table in a form limited to in-frame rearrangements. Some clones are lacking; in checked studies, under half of them reflect an unresolved V gene, and why the rest are absent is not known. This sample is represented by 150,000 to 200,000 clones; approximately 80% of them were singletons. Of the sample, around 15% is held by the ten largest clones. Sequencing was performed on peripheral blood. The receptors derive from a woman in her 70s with COVID-19, enrolled during active disease.

The chain recombines TRBV11-3 with TRBJ2-3, with 8 bases matching TRBD1. The CDR3 spans 16 residues. The germline gives CDR1 SGHNT, CDR2 YENEEA. After removal of 5 bases from V and 0 bases from J, the junction contained 7 bases not matched to a gene. CDR3 bases: TGTGCCAGCAGCAACCGACAGGGGCCTAGCACAGATACGCAGTATTTT. This encodes CASSNRQGPSTDTQYF.

The chain is built from TRBV28 and TRBJ2-1; the match to TRBD2 covers 9 bases. The V gene end was trimmed by 6 bases and the J gene end by 0 bases; junction bases not matched to a gene: 6. The CDR3 contains 16 residues. Germline CDR1 is MDHEN and CDR2 is SYDVKM. The CDR3 coding sequence is TGTGCCAGCAGCTTTAGCGGGAGAGGCTCCTACAATGAGCAGTTCTTC. Amino acid sequence: CASSFSGRGSYNEQFF.

The chain is built from TRBV5-1 and TRBJ2-1, with TRBD2 identical over 9 bases. Germline V lookup: CDR1 SGHRS, CDR2 YFSETQ. The CDR3 loop spans 15 amino acids. V shed 2 bases and J 7 bases; nucleotides not matched to a gene: 7. CDR3 amino acids: CASSFLAGAGNEQFF. The CDR3 nucleotides read TGCGCCAGCAGCTTTTTAGCGGGGGCCGGAAATGAGCAGTTCTTC. The full variable domain, with the rest looked up from reference TRBV5-1 and TRBJ2-1, is KAGVTQTPRYLIKTRGQQVTLSCSPISGHRSVSWYQQTPGQGLQFLFEYFSETQRNKGNFPGRFSGRQFSNSRSEMNVSTLELGDSALYLCASSFLAGAGNEQFFGPGTRLTVL.

The V gene is TRBV6-5, the J gene TRBJ2-2, with 10 bases fitting TRBD2. The CDR3 is 14 residues long. Unmatched junction bases numbered 2, after V lost 6 bases and J lost 4 bases. Germline V gene data show CDR1 as MNHEY and CDR2 as SVGAGI. As DNA, the CDR3 is TGTGCCAGCAGAAGCGGGAGGGCCACCGGGGAGCTGTTTTTT. This gives the protein CASRSGRATGELFF.

The chain couples TRBV2 to TRBJ1-5, with a weak D call TRBD1 (6 bases). CDR1 and CDR2 from the germline V gene are SNHLY and FYNNEI. V was cut by 8 bases and J by 6 bases, with 11 bases left in between. The CDR3 has 12 residues. CDR3 in amino acids: CASGTLIQPQHF. The CDR3 DNA is TGTGCCAGCGGGACACTAATTCAGCCCCAGCATTTT.

This clone has more than one count but fewer than ten. The chain is built from TRBV20-1 and TRBJ1-6, with 9 bases identical to TRBD1. Germline V gives CDR1 DFQATT, CDR2 SNEGSKA (reference sequence). The J segment lost 5 bases and the V segment lost 3 bases, leaving 2 bases of the junction unmatched. The CDR3 is 14 amino acids. The chain's CDR3 is CSASWDRDNSPLHF. The CDR3 DNA reads TGCAGTGCTAGTTGGGACAGGGATAATTCACCCCTCCACTTT.

This clone was recorded a few times. The V and J genes are TRBV19 and TRBJ2-2; TRBD2 matches 11 bases. Germline loops: CDR1 LNHDA, CDR2 SQIVND (reference sequence). This CDR3 region has 18 residues. V shed 0 bases, J shed 5 bases, and the junction held 8 bases outside the gene matches. The CDR3 sequence is CASSIEPTRTSGTGELFF. The DNA for the CDR3 is TGTGCCAGTAGTATAGAGCCTACGAGGACTAGCGGGACCGGGGAGCTGTTTTTT.

This clone was observed a handful of times. The V gene is TRBV2, the J gene TRBJ2-3; D remains ambiguous. The CDR3 extends over 13 amino acids. Germline CDR1 reads SNHLY; CDR2 reads FYNNEI. The germline V and J ends were trimmed by 7 bases and 5 bases, with 13 bases remaining between them. CDR3 sequence: CASTVFAIDTQYF. The DNA of the CDR3 is TGTGCCAGCACAGTTTTTGCCATAGATACGCAGTATTTT.

This clone was recorded a few times. The chain couples TRBV29-1 to TRBJ1-2, with D maybe TRBD1 (6 bases). V was clipped by 7 bases and J by 0 bases, with 12 bases between them. This CDR3 comprises 13 residues. Germline V CDR1 and CDR2: SQVTM, ANQGSEA. The CDR3 DNA follows: TGCAGCGCCGCACAGGGAGCTAACTATGGCTACACCTTC. Its translation is CSAAQGANYGYTF.

The chain couples TRBV7-2 to TRBJ2-5, with TRBD2 matching 7 bases. The CDR3 extends over 15 amino acids. Germline V gene data show CDR1 as SGHTA and CDR2 as FQGNSA. V gave up 3 bases and J gave up 4 bases; unmatched junction bases: 8. The CDR3 nucleotides read TGTGCCAGCAGCTTGATGGGAGGGCCGGGAGAGACCCAGTACTTC. It is translated as CASSLMGGPGETQYF.

This clone has only a few counts. The genes are TRBV27 and TRBJ2-7; 8 nucleotides agree with TRBD1. The germline V gene encodes CDR1 MNHEY and CDR2 SMNVEV (reference sequence). This CDR3 spans 14 amino acids. Losses at the gene ends were 6 bases for V and 2 bases for J; bases not matched to a gene: 6. The CDR3 sequence is CASRRTGNAYEQYF. CDR3 nucleotides: TGTGCCAGCAGGAGGACAGGGAACGCCTACGAGCAGTACTTC.

The chain uses TRBV27 and TRBJ2-1, with 13 bases fitting TRBD2. In germline, CDR1 is MNHEY, CDR2 SMNVEV (reference sequence). This CDR3 is built from 19 residues. V lost 6 bases and J lost 0; bases outside the gene matches: 11. The CDR3 here is CASSPGLAGSIASYNEQFF. The CDR3 nucleotides read TGTGCCAGCAGCCCGGGACTAGCGGGGTCGATAGCCTCCTACAATGAGCAGTTCTTC.

This clone occurred once. The chain joins TRBV15 to TRBJ2-5; 9 nucleotides line up with TRBD1. The CDR3 is 15 amino acids. CDR1 is LNHNV, CDR2 YYDKDF, per germline (reference sequence). With V trimmed by 8 bases and J by 0 bases, 7 bases remained unmatched. The CDR3: CATGRDRAYQETQYF. CDR3 nucleotide sequence: TGTGCCACCGGCCGGGACAGGGCCTACCAAGAGACCCAGTACTTC.

The V call is TRBV28, the J call TRBJ1-6; D is uncertain. Germline-derived CDR1 and CDR2 are MDHEN and SYDVKM. The germline V and J ends were trimmed by 7 bases and 8 bases, with 15 bases remaining between them. This CDR3 region has 14 residues. The CDR3 DNA reads TGTGCCAGCATTAGCAGTGAGGGTTATTCACCCCTCCACTTT. Encoded protein: CASISSEGYSPLHF.

The rearrangement links TRBV5-3 to TRBJ2-7; D is unclear. TRBV5-3 is marked as an open reading frame, function uncertain. The length of the CDR3 is 14 residues. The ends were cut back, 0 bases at V and 6 bases at J, with 13 bases in the middle. CDR3 residues: CARSLERLQSEQYV. The CDR3, as DNA: TGTGCCAGAAGCTTGGAGAGGTTGCAGTCCGAGCAGTACGTC.

The gene calls are TRBV29-1 and TRBJ2-1, with D possibly matching TRBD2 (5 bases). This CDR3 spans 13 amino acids. Germline CDR1 is SQVTM and CDR2 is ANQGSEA. V lost 7 bases, J lost 2 bases, and 12 bases lay in between. CDR3 DNA: TGCAGCGCGGCGTCCGGGACCTACAATGAGCAGTTCTTC. This gives the protein CSAASGTYNEQFF.

The chain carries TRBV6-5 and TRBJ1-2; the D gene is possibly TRBD1 (6 bases). This CDR3 contains 15 residues. CDR1 is MNHEY and CDR2 is SVGAGI in the germline V gene. Trimming stripped 6 bases from V and 8 bases from J, with 22 bases between. CDR3 protein: CASSDGQSHTGGYTF. In DNA, the CDR3 is TGTGCCAGCAGCGACGGACAGTCCCATACGGGAGGCTACACCTTC.

This chain links TRBV6-2 or TRBV6-3 with TRBJ2-2; 10 positions agree with TRBD2. The CDR3 is 18 residues long. The V and J ends lost 6 bases and 7 bases, in that order; junction bases with no gene match: 17. The germline V gene has CDR1 MNHEY and CDR2 SVGEGT. The CDR3, as DNA: TGTGCCAGCAGCGCCGCCCTAGCGGGGGTCTCGTCCGTCGGGGAGCTGTTTTTT. It codes for CASSAALAGVSSVGELFF.

The chain combines TRBV29-1 with TRBJ2-3; maybe TRBD1 (6 bases). CDR3 length equals 13 residues. Germline V gene data show CDR1 as SQVTM and CDR2 as ANQGSEA. V shed 4 bases and J shed 2 bases, with 10 bases lying between them. The CDR3 is CSVGQDITDTQYF. CDR3 DNA sequence: TGCAGCGTTGGACAGGACATCACAGATACGCAGTATTTT.

The chain is built from TRBV18 and TRBJ1-4; D is possibly TRBD1 (6 bases). V lost 0 bases and J lost 5, with 10 bases in between. Germline V CDR1 and CDR2: KGHSH, LQKENI. The CDR3 runs to 15 residues. The CDR3 sequence: CASSPPDRLNEKLFF. In DNA, the CDR3 is TGTGCCAGCTCACCACCGGACAGATTAAATGAAAAACTGTTTTTT.

The rearrangement uses TRBV13 and TRBJ1-1; D gene ambiguous. Germline CDR1 is PRHDT and CDR2 is FYEKMQ (reference sequence). Trimming stripped 5 bases from V and 1 base from J, with 14 bases between. CDR3 size: 15 residues. For the CDR3, the DNA is TGTGCCAGCAGCACCGAGAGGGAGGGGAACACTGAAGCTTTCTTT. This translates into CASSTEREGNTEAFF.

V is TRBV6-2 or TRBV6-3 and J is TRBJ1-5; no definite D call. In germline, CDR1 is MNHEY, CDR2 SVGEGT. V was cut by 2 bases and J by 2 bases, with 13 bases left in between. The CDR3 contains 16 residues. The DNA of the CDR3 is TGTGCCAGCAGTTACACGAGCGGATGGCGCAATCAGCCCCAGCATTTT. This gives the protein CASSYTSGWRNQPQHF.